This passage covers 10 T cell receptor beta chains from one sample sequenced in a study of T cells in Graves' hyperthyroidism and ophthalmopathy. Authors of the study amplified TCR beta CDR3 regions from RNA transcripts. Initially, a first-round RT-PCR of the TCR CDR3 employed the HTBI primer set. TCRdb redid the calling of the multiplex PCR reads with MiXCR, one entry per CDR3 protein. The sample consists of hundreds of thousands of distinct CDR3 sequences, 15% to 18% of them appearing once. The specimen was blood. The receptors derive from a woman aged 18-29 years with Graves' hyperthyroidism.

This clonotype turned up a few times. The chain employs TRBV24-1 and TRBJ2-5; D perhaps matches TRBD2 (6 bases). The CDR3 sequence is 15 residues long. V dropped 6 bases and J dropped 5 bases, with 18 bases sitting between them. Germline CDR1 is KGHDR and CDR2 is SFDVKD. The CDR3 nucleotides are TGTGCCACCAGTTCATCGAGCTTGCGGGGCGAGACCCAGTACTTC. It codes for CATSSSSLRGETQYF.

There are many counts of this clonotype. This chain uses TRBV20-1 with TRBJ1-1, with D tentatively TRBD1 (5 bases). This CDR3 is built from 11 residues. The germline CDR1 and CDR2 sequences are DFQATT and SNEGSKA (reference sequence). CDR3 nucleotides: TGCAGGCTAGGGACGGGACCTGAAGCTTTCTTT. It is translated as CRLGTGPEAFF.

This clonotype was detected many times. V usage is TRBV11-2 and J usage is TRBJ1-6, with unresolved D. V dropped 0 bases and J dropped 4 bases, with 13 bases sitting between them. The germline V gene has CDR1 SGHAT and CDR2 FQNNGV. This CDR3 spans 17 amino acids. The chain's CDR3 is CASSLDKEGAYNSPLHF. For the CDR3, the DNA is TGTGCCAGCAGCTTAGATAAAGAGGGCGCATATAATTCACCCCTCCACTTT. Based on the CDR3 plus reference TRBV11-2 and TRBJ1-6, the full variable domain is EAGVAQSPRYKIIEKRQSVAFWCNPISGHATLYWYQQILGQGPKLLIQFQNNGVVDDSQLPKDRFSAERLKGVDSTLKIQPAKLEDSAVYLCASSLDKEGAYNSPLHFGNGTRLTVT.

The gene calls are TRBV13 and TRBJ2-5, with 8 bases that match TRBD2. V gave up 5 bases and J gave up 4 bases; unmatched junction bases: 9. CDR3 length: 15 residues. Germline CDR1 PRHDT, CDR2 FYEKMQ (reference sequence). As DNA, the CDR3 is TGTGCCAGCAGCCTGACGGGGGGGCAAAGAGAGACCCAGTACTTC. Translated: CASSLTGGQRETQYF.

Many counts were recorded for this clonotype. The chain couples TRBV6-2 or TRBV6-3 to TRBJ2-1; 9 nucleotides agree with TRBD2. V lost 5 bases, J lost 0 bases, and 5 bases stayed unmatched. In germline, CDR1 is MNHEY, CDR2 SVGEGT. The CDR3 sequence is 16 residues long. The CDR3 here is CASSTRSGSSYNEQFF. The CDR3 DNA reads as TGTGCCAGCAGTACCCGTAGCGGGAGCTCCTACAATGAGCAGTTCTTC.

On this clonotype itself: One end of the junction fails to match germline, which may point to a read error. The V gene is TRBV19, the J gene TRBJ1-2; D is possibly TRBD1 (5 bases). Germline V gene sequence: CDR1 LNHDA, CDR2 SQIVND (reference sequence). This CDR3 has 13 residues. The CDR3 DNA follows: TGTGCCAGTCATATCCGCCAAGGGGATGGCCACACCTTC. Translated: CASHIRQGDGHTF. Full variable domain (missing parts from reference TRBV19 and TRBJ1-2): DGGITQSPKYLFRKEGQNVTLSCEQNLNHDAMYWYRQDPGQGLRLIYYSQIVNDFQKGDIAEGYSVSREKKESFPLTVTSAQKNPTAFYLCASHIRQGDGHTFGSGTRLTVV.

Many counts were recorded for this clonotype. The chain links TRBV6-2 or TRBV6-3 to TRBJ2-1, with D hard to call. This CDR3 has 16 amino acids. V lost 5 bases and J 4 bases, leaving 18 bases between the germline ends. Germline V gene data show CDR1 as MNHEY and CDR2 as SVGEGT. The chain's CDR3 is CASSRLRSVFYNEQFF. The CDR3 DNA is TGTGCCAGCAGTCGCCTGCGGAGCGTTTTTTACAATGAGCAGTTCTTC.

This chain joins TRBV11-1 and TRBJ2-7; D uncertain. Germline CDR1 is SGHAT and CDR2 is FQDESV (reference sequence). Between the trimmed V and J ends, which lost 5 bases and 1 base, there was a span of 12 bases. This CDR3 has 14 amino acids. The CDR3 region has the DNA TGTGCCAGCAGCACACAAGGGTCTTCCTACGAGCAGTACTTC. Its translation: CASSTQGSSYEQYF.

The sample holds many counts of this clonotype. This chain connects TRBV7-9 to TRBJ2-2; no clear D gene. The CDR3 runs 13 residues. Germline V gives CDR1 SEHNR, CDR2 FQNEAQ (reference sequence). V was shortened by 1 base and J by 6 bases, with 6 bases between the two germline ends. CDR3 amino acids: CASSLEGPGELFF. The CDR3 nucleotides read TGTGCCAGCAGCTTAGAGGGCCCCGGGGAGCTGTTTTTT.

This clonotype was detected many times. The chain links TRBV27 to TRBJ1-1; TRBD1 might be the D (6 bases). V lost 2 bases to trimming and J lost 6 bases, with 10 bases between them. Germline CDR1 reads MNHEY; CDR2 reads SMNVEV (reference sequence). The CDR3 loop spans 13 amino acids. The chain's CDR3 is CASSLTGYAEAFF. The CDR3 nucleotides read TGTGCCAGCAGTTTAACAGGGTACGCTGAAGCTTTCTTT.